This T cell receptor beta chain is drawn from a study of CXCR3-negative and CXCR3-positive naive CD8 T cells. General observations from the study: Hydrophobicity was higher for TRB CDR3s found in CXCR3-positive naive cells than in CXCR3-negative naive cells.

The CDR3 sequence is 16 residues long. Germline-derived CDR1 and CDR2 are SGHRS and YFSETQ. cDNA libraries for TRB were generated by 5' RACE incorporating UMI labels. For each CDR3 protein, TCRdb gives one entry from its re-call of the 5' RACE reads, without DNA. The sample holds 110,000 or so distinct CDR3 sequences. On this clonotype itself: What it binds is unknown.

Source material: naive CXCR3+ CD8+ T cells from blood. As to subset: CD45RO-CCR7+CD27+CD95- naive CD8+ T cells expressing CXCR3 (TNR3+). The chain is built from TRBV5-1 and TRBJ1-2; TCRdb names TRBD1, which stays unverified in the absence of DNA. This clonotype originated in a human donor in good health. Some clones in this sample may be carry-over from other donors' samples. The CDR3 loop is CASSLAFPGQGDGCTF.